These 31 T cell receptor beta chains were all obtained from the same sample, sequenced in a study of coeliac disease. Study-level points and caveats: Active celiac intraepithelial and lamina propria samples had lower TRB and TRG clonality than control samples.

These TCRs' antigens remain unknown. The data were produced by immunoSEQ multiplex PCR, yet TCRdb's version contains in-frame clones alone and is incomplete. The sample has 3,500 to 5,000 clones; approximately 73% are singletons. Material for sequencing was intraepithelial lymphocytes from the gut. All receptors come from a young woman with active celiac disease.

The J gene is TRBJ2-7, the V gene TRBV6-6; TRBD2 agrees at 9 bases. The germline V gene has CDR1 MNHNY and CDR2 SVGAGI (reference sequence). Trimming removed 10 bases from V and 4 bases from J; junction bases left unmatched: 11. This CDR3 region has 14 residues. In DNA, the CDR3 is TGTGCCACCGGTCCTAGCGGGACCCAGTACGAGCAGTACTTC. Protein product: CATGPSGTQYEQYF.

This chain links TRBV7-9 with TRBJ2-7; 9 nucleotides line up with TRBD1. Germline CDR1 reads SEHNR; CDR2 reads FQNEAQ (reference sequence). This CDR3 region has 13 residues. V dropped 8 bases and J dropped 0; count of bases not matched to a gene: 2. The CDR3 is CASRDRDSYEQYF. The CDR3 DNA reads TGTGCCAGCCGGGACAGGGACTCCTACGAGCAGTACTTC.

This rearrangement joins TRBV28 to TRBJ2-7; D not resolved. Germline-derived CDR1 and CDR2 are MDHEN and SYDVKM. V was shortened by 5 bases and J by 7 bases, with 12 bases between the two germline ends. The CDR3 sequence is 12 residues long. The CDR3 DNA follows: TGTGCCAGCAGTCCACCGGTGCTGGAGCAGTACTTC. Its translation is CASSPPVLEQYF.

The genes are TRBV19 and TRBJ2-4; 13 nucleotides line up with TRBD2. Germline V lookup: CDR1 LNHDA, CDR2 SQIVND (reference sequence). Trimming at V came to 7 bases and at J to 7 bases, leaving 4 bases not matched to a gene. The length of the CDR3 is 14 residues. CDR3 sequence reads: CASNPLAGGNIQYF. As DNA, the CDR3 is TGTGCCAGTAACCCACTAGCGGGGGGGAACATTCAGTACTTC.

The V gene is TRBV19, the J gene TRBJ1-6, with 8 bases fitting TRBD1. After removal of 4 bases from V and 8 bases from J, the junction contained 7 bases not matched to a gene. CDR1 and CDR2 from the germline V gene are LNHDA and SQIVND (reference sequence). The CDR3 is 15 amino acids. This CDR3 is CASSRQGSWDSPLHF. CDR3 DNA: TGTGCCAGTAGTAGACAGGGGTCATGGGATTCACCCCTCCACTTT.

This chain uses TRBV4-3 with TRBJ2-7; weak D call: TRBD2 (5 bases). This CDR3 has 15 residues. Per germline, CDR1 LGHNA and CDR2 YSLEER. V was cut by 0 bases and J by 6 bases, with 15 bases left in between. The CDR3 protein is CASSQERWTAVEQYF. CDR3 DNA sequence: TGCGCCAGCAGCCAAGAGCGGTGGACTGCGGTCGAGCAGTACTTC.

V and J are TRBV6-4 and TRBJ2-3; TRBD2 aligns across 7 bases. The ends lost 3 bases at V and 1 base at J; junction bases unmatched: 1. The CDR3 is 14 residues long. Germline CDR1 reads MRHNA; CDR2 reads SNTAGT. In nucleotides, the CDR3 is TGTGCCAGCAGTGAGGGAGGGGGCACAGATACGCAGTATTTT. Amino acids: CASSEGGGTDTQYF.

The gene calls are TRBV5-5 and TRBJ2-7, with 9 bases aligning to TRBD1. From germline, CDR1 is SGHKS and CDR2 YYEKEE (reference sequence). V lost 0 bases and J lost 3; bases outside the gene matches: 7. The CDR3 has 16 amino acids. Here the CDR3 reads CASSLAGVTGGYEQYF. CDR3 sequence (DNA): TGTGCCAGCAGCTTGGCCGGAGTGACAGGGGGCTACGAGCAGTACTTC. Combining the CDR3 with reference TRBV5-5 and TRBJ2-7 gives the whole variable domain DAGVTQSPTHLIKTRGQQVTLRCSPISGHKSVSWYQQVLGQGPQFIFQYYEKEERGRGNFPDRFSARQFPNYSSELNVNALLLGDSALYLCASSLAGVTGGYEQYFGPGTRLTVT.

The rearrangement joins TRBV7-2 to TRBJ2-1; D is uncertain. Trimming stripped 4 bases from V and 4 bases from J, with 11 bases between. Germline CDR1 and CDR2: SGHTA and FQGNSA. The length of the CDR3 is 14 residues. CDR3 loop: CASSSDLGYNEQFF. CDR3 nucleotides: TGTGCCAGCAGCTCAGACCTAGGTTACAATGAGCAGTTCTTC.

This chain connects TRBV5-5 to TRBJ1-1; 7 bases match TRBD1. CDR1 and CDR2 from the germline V gene are SGHKS and YYEKEE (reference sequence). This CDR3 is built from 14 residues. V was pared by 5 bases and J by 3 bases, with 7 bases of the junction left unmatched. CDR3 amino acids: CASSSDREYTEAFF. In DNA, the CDR3 is TGTGCCAGCAGTTCCGACAGGGAGTACACTGAAGCTTTCTTT.

The genes are TRBV2 and TRBJ2-7, with D possibly TRBD1 on 5 matching bases. Germline V lookup: CDR1 SNHLY, CDR2 FYNNEI. Deletions cut 8 bases from V and 6 bases from J, with 17 bases between. CDR3 size: 13 residues. The CDR3 nucleotides read TGTGCCAGCCTTCGGCAGGGCGTCTCCGAGCAGTACTTC. Translation gives CASLRQGVSEQYF. Together with reference TRBV2 and TRBJ2-7, the CDR3 gives the full variable domain: EPEVTQTPSHQVTQMGQEVILRCVPISNHLYFYWYRQILGQKVEFLVSFYNNEISEKSEIFDDQFSVERPDGSNFTLKIRSTKLEDSAMYFCASLRQGVSEQYFGPGTRLTVT.

This chain links TRBV20-1 with TRBJ2-5, with 7 positions matching TRBD1. The trim removed 7 bases at V and 3 bases at J, leaving 2 bases unmatched. This CDR3 has 11 amino acids. Germline CDR1 DFQATT, CDR2 SNEGSKA (reference sequence). The CDR3 loop is CSGGTEETQYF. DNA of the CDR3: TGCAGTGGTGGGACAGAAGAGACCCAGTACTTC.

The chain joins TRBV18 to TRBJ2-1; 8 nucleotides line up with TRBD2. After removal of 4 bases from V and 2 bases from J, the junction contained 1 base not matched to a gene. Germline CDR1 and CDR2: KGHSH and LQKENI. This CDR3 spans 14 amino acids. CDR3: CASSQTSAYNEQFF. In DNA form, the CDR3 reads TGTGCCAGCTCACAGACTAGCGCCTACAATGAGCAGTTCTTC.

The V gene is TRBV5-1, the J gene TRBJ1-1; D not resolved. This CDR3 region has 11 residues. Trimming took 4 bases from V and 1 from J, leaving 2 bases between them. Germline V gene lookup returns CDR1 SGHRS and CDR2 YFSETQ. Here the CDR3 reads CASSQNTEAFF. The DNA for the CDR3 is TGCGCCAGCAGCCAGAACACTGAAGCTTTCTTT.

CDR3 sequence reads: CARSKRDRITEAFF. The DNA for the CDR3 is TGTGCCAGAAGCAAGCGGGATAGAATCACTGAAGCTTTCTTT. The genes are TRBV5-3 and TRBJ1-1; D gene uncertain. TRBV5-3 carries the ORF label, with uncertain function. Trimming removed 4 bases from V and 4 bases from J, with 14 bases in between. CDR3 length equals 14 residues.

DNA of the CDR3: TGTGCCAGCAGCCCCGGGACAGTGAACACTGAAGCTTTCTTT. As protein: CASSPGTVNTEAFF. The V call is TRBV7-6, the J call TRBJ1-1; 7 bases fit TRBD1. The CDR3 has 14 amino acids. The V gene end was trimmed by 5 bases and the J gene end by 0 bases; junction bases not matched to a gene: 3. CDR1 and CDR2 (germline): SGHVS, FNYEAQ.

The chain carries TRBV27 and TRBJ1-2; 7 bases fit TRBD1. The CDR3 loop spans 14 amino acids. V lost 0 bases to trimming and J lost 7 bases; unmatched junction nucleotides: 5. Germline V gives CDR1 MNHEY, CDR2 SMNVEV (reference sequence). DNA for the CDR3: TGTGCCAGCAGTTTATCGAAAGGGGGCGGTGGCTACACCTTC. Amino acids: CASSLSKGGGGYTF.

The chain couples TRBV29-1 to TRBJ2-3; no clear D. The CDR3 length is 14 residues. Trimming removed 8 bases from V and 4 bases from J, with 19 bases in between. Looked up from germline, CDR1 is SQVTM and CDR2 is ANQGSEA. CDR3 DNA: TGCAGCTTACACCCGGGTCATTTGGCAGATACGCAGTATTTT. Its protein product is CSLHPGHLADTQYF.

This chain joins TRBV19 and TRBJ2-1; D is perhaps TRBD1 (5 bases). The CDR3 loop spans 12 amino acids. Germline CDR1 is LNHDA and CDR2 is SQIVND (reference sequence). The V gene lost 7 bases and the J gene lost 8 bases, with 12 bases spanning the gap. The CDR3 reads CASKGKGDEQFF. Here the CDR3 DNA reads TGTGCCAGTAAGGGCAAAGGGGATGAGCAGTTCTTC.

The chain carries TRBV29-1 and TRBJ1-2; no definite D call. The CDR3 is 15 amino acids. V shed 7 bases and J shed 5 bases, with 23 bases lying between them. The V gene's germline CDR1 is SQVTM and CDR2 ANQGSEA. The CDR3 spells CSAEGRDGGLYGYTF. The DNA for the CDR3 is TGCAGCGCCGAGGGCCGAGACGGAGGATTGTATGGCTACACCTTC.

This clone showed up just once. J is TRBJ2-1 and V is TRBV6-5; D may be TRBD1 (5 bases). V lost 6 bases to trimming and J lost 3 bases, with 12 bases between them. This CDR3 is built from 14 residues. Germline-derived CDR1 and CDR2 are MNHEY and SVGAGI. Here the CDR3 DNA reads TGTGCCAGCAGACGGGCAACAGGCTACAATGAGCAGTTCTTC. As protein: CASRRATGYNEQFF.

The V gene is TRBV7-2, the J gene TRBJ2-5; 8 bases fit TRBD2. The trim removed 2 bases at V and 4 bases at J, leaving 9 bases unmatched. The CDR3 spans 16 residues. Germline-derived CDR1 and CDR2 are SGHTA and FQGNSA. CDR3 amino acids: CASSLSVRGGGETQYF. The CDR3, as DNA: TGTGCCAGCAGCTTAAGCGTCCGGGGGGGAGGAGAGACCCAGTACTTC.

The chain is built from TRBV9 and TRBJ1-2, with D perhaps matching TRBD1 (5 bases). Germline CDR1 SGDLS, CDR2 YYNGEE. V shed 3 bases and J shed 4 bases, with 10 bases lying between them. This CDR3 is built from 13 residues. The CDR3 is CASSAGTVYGYTF. CDR3 in DNA: TGTGCCAGCAGCGCAGGGACTGTCTATGGCTACACCTTC.

As DNA, the CDR3 is TGTGCCAGTAGTATTTCCAGTGAGCAGTTCTTC. Protein: CASSISSEQFF. The chain recombines TRBV19 with TRBJ2-1; D is unclear. This CDR3 has 11 amino acids. Per germline, CDR1 LNHDA and CDR2 SQIVND (reference sequence). Trimming cost V 3 bases and J 9 bases, with 6 bases left between them.

The gene calls are TRBV7-2 and TRBJ1-1; D may be TRBD1 (5 bases). V lost 8 bases and J lost 3, with 19 bases in between. The CDR3 sequence is 15 residues long. Germline CDR1 and CDR2: SGHTA and FQGNSA. The CDR3 region is CASGRGFLADTEAFF. DNA for the CDR3: TGTGCCAGCGGAAGGGGATTTCTAGCGGACACTGAAGCTTTCTTT.

This clone showed up just once. The rearrangement joins TRBV4-3 to TRBJ2-2; maybe TRBD1 (5 bases). Trimming took 0 bases from V and 5 from J, leaving 13 bases between them. The CDR3 runs to 16 residues. The germline V gene has CDR1 LGHNA and CDR2 YSLEER. The CDR3 nucleotides read TGCGCCAGCAGCCAAGAACTGGCAGGGCGTACCGGGGAGCTGTTTTTT. Translation gives CASSQELAGRTGELFF.

The chain couples TRBV29-1 to TRBJ2-3; D might be TRBD2 (5 bases). The V and J ends lost 3 bases and 6 bases respectively, with 22 bases between them. This CDR3 is built from 16 residues. Germline CDR1 and CDR2: SQVTM and ANQGSEA. Here the CDR3 DNA reads TGCAGCGTTGACCTTTATCTAGCTAAAGCTGGGGATACGCAGTATTTT. It is translated as CSVDLYLAKAGDTQYF.

The chain couples TRBV5-4 to TRBJ2-5, with 8 positions matching TRBD2. CDR3 size: 16 residues. Germline assignment: CDR1 SGHNT and CDR2 YYREEE (reference sequence). Trimming at V came to 0 bases and at J to 1 base, leaving 5 bases not matched to a gene. The CDR3, as DNA: TGTGCCAGCAGCTTGGTCGCGGGGGGTTCCCAAGAGACCCAGTACTTC. Amino acids: CASSLVAGGSQETQYF.

In its sample, this clone was seen once. The J gene is TRBJ2-1, the V gene TRBV6-4; TRBD2 aligns across 11 bases. The CDR3 loop spans 15 amino acids. V dropped 4 bases and J dropped 5; count of bases not matched to a gene: 4. Germline CDR1 and CDR2: MRHNA and SNTAGT. CDR3 protein: CASSVLAGGHNEQFF. The CDR3 DNA is TGTGCCAGCAGTGTCCTAGCGGGGGGCCACAATGAGCAGTTCTTC.

This clone was seen only a few times. V and J are TRBV5-4 and TRBJ2-7; D may be TRBD2 (6 bases). V dropped 3 bases and J dropped 6 bases, with 10 bases sitting between them. Germline V gene lookup returns CDR1 SGHNT and CDR2 YYREEE (reference sequence). This CDR3 contains 12 residues. The CDR3 coding sequence is TGTGCCAGCAGCTGGGGGGTCAGCGAGCAGTACTTC. It encodes CASSWGVSEQYF.

This chain's CDR3 is CASGLVHKRQLNTEAFF. The CDR3 region has the DNA TGTGCTAGTGGTTTGGTACATAAGCGACAGTTGAACACTGAAGCTTTCTTT. The J gene is TRBJ1-1, the V gene TRBV12-5; D might be TRBD1 (5 bases). The CDR3 has 17 amino acids. V was pared by 0 bases and J by 0 bases, with 14 bases between. CDR1 is LGHNT, CDR2 FRNRAP, per germline.